This note documents a single TCR beta chain sequence. The data are from a study of T cell changes during pregnancy in multiple sclerosis. TCRdb's copy holds only in-frame clones and misses some; the assay was immunoSEQ multiplex PCR. The table shows around 97,000 clones, with around 94% occurring only once. This TCR was sampled from a female donor with multiple sclerosis, enrolled in a pregnancy study. The input for sequencing was peripheral blood, taken after pregnancy.

The CDR3 region has the DNA TGTGCCAGACCCTTAAGCCGGCGGAGCTCCTATAATTCACCCCTCCACTTT. The encoded protein is CARPLSRRSSYNSPLHF. J is TRBJ1-6 and V is TRBV27; D uncertain. With 9 bases removed from V and 0 bases from J, the gap between germline ends came to 18 bases. CDR3 length: 17 residues. CDR1 and CDR2 (germline): MNHEY, SMNVEV (reference sequence).